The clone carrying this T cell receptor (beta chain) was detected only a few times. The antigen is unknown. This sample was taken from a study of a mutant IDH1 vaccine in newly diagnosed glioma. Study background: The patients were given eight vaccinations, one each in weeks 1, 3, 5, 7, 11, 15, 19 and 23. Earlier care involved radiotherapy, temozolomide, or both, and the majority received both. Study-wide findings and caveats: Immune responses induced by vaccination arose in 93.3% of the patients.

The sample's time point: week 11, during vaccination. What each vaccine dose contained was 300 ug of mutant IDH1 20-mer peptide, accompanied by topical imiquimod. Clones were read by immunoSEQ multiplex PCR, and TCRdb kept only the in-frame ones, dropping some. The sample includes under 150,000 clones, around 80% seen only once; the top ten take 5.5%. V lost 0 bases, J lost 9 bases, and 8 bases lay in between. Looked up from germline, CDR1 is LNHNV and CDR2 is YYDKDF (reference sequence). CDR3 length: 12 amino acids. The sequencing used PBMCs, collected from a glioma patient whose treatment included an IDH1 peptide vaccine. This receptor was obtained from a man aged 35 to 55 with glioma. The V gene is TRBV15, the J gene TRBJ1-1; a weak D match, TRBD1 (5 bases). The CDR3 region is CATSRDSGKAFF. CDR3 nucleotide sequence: TGTGCCACCAGCAGAGATTCAGGGAAAGCTTTCTTT.